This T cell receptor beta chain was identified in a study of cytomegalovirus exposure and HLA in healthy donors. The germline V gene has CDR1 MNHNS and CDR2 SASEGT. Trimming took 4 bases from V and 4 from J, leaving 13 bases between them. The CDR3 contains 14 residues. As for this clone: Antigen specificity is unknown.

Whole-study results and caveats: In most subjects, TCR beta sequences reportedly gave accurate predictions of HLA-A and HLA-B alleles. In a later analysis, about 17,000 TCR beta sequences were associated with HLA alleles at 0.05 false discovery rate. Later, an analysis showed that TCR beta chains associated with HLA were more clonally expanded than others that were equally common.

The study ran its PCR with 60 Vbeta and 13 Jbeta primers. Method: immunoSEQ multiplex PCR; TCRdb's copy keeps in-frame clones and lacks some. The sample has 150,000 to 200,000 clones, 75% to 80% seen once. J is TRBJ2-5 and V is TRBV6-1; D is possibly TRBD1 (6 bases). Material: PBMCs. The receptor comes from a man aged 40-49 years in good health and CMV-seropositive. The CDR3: CASSVGAHRETQYF. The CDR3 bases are TGTGCCAGCAGTGTGGGGGCGCATCGAGAGACCCAGTACTTC.